Described below is a single T cell receptor (beta chain) sequence and its context. This sample is drawn from a study of OX40 agonist ivuxolimab in advanced cancers. Study as a whole: With ivuxolimab, an agonistic anti-OX40 (CD134) antibody, patients were treated.

V lost 7 bases, J lost 5 bases, and 11 bases lay in between. This CDR3 spans 11 amino acids. From germline, CDR1 is SQVTM and CDR2 ANQGSEA. TCRdb keeps only in-frame clones here, not all; method: immunoSEQ multiplex PCR. The table lists some 50,000 clones, 90% to 95% of them singletons. The V and J genes are TRBV29-1 and TRBJ1-1; D uncertain. The TCR comes from an adult with an advanced solid tumor such as melanoma, head and neck, liver or kidney cancer. Sequenced here: CD4+ or CD8+ T cells sorted from blood, sampled in a trial of the OX40 agonist ivuxolimab. CDR3 bases: TGCAGCGCCCGGGAAGGGACTGAAGCTTTCTTT. Its translation is CSAREGTEAFF.